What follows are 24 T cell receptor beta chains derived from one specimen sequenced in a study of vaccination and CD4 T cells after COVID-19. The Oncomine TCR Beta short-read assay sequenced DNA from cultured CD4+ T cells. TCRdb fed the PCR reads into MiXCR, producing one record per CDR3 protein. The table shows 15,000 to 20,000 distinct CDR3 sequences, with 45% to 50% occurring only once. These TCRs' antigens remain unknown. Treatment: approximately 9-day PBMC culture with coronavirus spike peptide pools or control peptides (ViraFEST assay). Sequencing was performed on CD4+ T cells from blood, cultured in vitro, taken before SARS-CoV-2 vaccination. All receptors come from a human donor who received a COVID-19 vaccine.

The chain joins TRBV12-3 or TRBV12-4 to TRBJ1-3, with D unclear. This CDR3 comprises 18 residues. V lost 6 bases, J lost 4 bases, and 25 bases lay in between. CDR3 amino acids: CASSLPRARLKAGNTIYF. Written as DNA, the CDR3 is TGTGCCAGCAGCCTCCCACGAGCCAGACTAAAGGCGGGAAACACCATATATTTT.

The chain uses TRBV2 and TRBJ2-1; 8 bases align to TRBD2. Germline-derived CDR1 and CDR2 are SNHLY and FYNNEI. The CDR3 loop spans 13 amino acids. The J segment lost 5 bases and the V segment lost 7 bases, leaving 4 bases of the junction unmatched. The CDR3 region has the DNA TGTGCCAGCAAACTAGCGGTTGACAATGAGCAGTTCTTC. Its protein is CASKLAVDNEQFF.

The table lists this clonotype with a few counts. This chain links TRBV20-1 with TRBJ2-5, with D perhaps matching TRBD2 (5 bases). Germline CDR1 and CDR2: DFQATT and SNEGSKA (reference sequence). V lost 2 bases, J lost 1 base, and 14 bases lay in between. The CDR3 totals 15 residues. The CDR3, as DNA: TGCAGTGCTAGACACGCCCGGGAAACCCAAGAGACCCAGTACTTC. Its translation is CSARHARETQETQYF.

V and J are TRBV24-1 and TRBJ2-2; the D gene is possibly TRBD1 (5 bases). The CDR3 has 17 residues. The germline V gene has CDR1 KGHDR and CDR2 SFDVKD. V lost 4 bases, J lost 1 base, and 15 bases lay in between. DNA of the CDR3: TGTGCCACCAGTGACCGTAAGGCAAGGGGGAACACCGGGGAGCTGTTTTTT. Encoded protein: CATSDRKARGNTGELFF.

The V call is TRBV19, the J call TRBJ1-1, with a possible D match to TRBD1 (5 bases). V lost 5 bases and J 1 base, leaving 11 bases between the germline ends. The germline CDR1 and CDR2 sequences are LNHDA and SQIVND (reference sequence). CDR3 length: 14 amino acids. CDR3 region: CASSLGTGNTEAFF. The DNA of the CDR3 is TGTGCCAGTAGTCTTGGGACGGGGAACACTGAAGCTTTCTTT.

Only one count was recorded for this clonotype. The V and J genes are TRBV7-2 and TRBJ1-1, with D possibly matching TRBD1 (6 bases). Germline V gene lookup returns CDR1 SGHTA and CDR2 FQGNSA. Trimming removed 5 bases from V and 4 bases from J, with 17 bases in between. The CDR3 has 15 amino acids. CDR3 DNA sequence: TGTGCCAGCAGCATTAACAGGGAACGGGGCACTGAAGCTTTCTTT. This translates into CASSINRERGTEAFF.

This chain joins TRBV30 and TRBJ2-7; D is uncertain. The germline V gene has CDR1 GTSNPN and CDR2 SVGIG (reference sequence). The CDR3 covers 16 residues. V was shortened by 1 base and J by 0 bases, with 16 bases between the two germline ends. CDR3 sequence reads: CAWSAPRPLSSYEQYF. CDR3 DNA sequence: TGTGCCTGGAGTGCCCCAAGGCCTTTAAGCTCCTACGAGCAGTACTTC.

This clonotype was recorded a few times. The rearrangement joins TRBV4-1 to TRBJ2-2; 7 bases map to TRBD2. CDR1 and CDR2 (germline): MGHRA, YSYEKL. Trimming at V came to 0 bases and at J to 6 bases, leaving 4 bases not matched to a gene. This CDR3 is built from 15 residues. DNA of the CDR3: TGCGCCAGCAGCCAAGATGGACTAGATCCCGGGGAGCTGTTTTTT. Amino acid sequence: CASSQDGLDPGELFF.

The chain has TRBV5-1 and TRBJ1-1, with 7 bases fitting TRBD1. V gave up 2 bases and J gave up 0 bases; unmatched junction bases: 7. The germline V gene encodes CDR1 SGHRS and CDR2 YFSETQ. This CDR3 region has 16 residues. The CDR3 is CASSLDREGLNTEAFF. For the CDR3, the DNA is TGCGCCAGCAGCTTAGACAGGGAGGGGTTGAACACTGAAGCTTTCTTT.

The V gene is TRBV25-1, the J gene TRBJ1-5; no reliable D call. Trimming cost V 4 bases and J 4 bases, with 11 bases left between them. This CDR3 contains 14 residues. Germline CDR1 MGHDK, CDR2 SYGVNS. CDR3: CASSGQQANQPQHF. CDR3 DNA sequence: TGTGCCAGCAGTGGGCAGCAAGCTAATCAGCCCCAGCATTTT.

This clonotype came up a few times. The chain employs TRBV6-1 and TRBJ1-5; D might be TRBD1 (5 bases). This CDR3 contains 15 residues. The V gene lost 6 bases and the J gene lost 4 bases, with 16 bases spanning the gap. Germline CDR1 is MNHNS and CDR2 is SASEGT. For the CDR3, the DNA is TGTGCCAGCAGCCCCGGATGGGGCAGGAATCAGCCCCAGCATTTT. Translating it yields CASSPGWGRNQPQHF.

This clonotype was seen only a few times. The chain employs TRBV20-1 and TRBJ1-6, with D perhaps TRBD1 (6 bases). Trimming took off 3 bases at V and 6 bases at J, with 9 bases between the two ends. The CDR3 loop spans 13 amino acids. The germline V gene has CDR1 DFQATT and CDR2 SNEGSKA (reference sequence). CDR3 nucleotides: TGCAGTGCTAGGAACAGGGCTAATTCACCCCTCCACTTT. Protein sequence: CSARNRANSPLHF.

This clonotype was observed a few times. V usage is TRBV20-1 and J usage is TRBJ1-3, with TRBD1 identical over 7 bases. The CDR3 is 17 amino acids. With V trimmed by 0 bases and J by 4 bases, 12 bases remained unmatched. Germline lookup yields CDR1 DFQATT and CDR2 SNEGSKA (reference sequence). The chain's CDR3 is CSARDPTGEGVGNTIYF. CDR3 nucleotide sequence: TGCAGTGCTAGAGATCCTACAGGGGAAGGAGTCGGAAACACCATATATTTT.

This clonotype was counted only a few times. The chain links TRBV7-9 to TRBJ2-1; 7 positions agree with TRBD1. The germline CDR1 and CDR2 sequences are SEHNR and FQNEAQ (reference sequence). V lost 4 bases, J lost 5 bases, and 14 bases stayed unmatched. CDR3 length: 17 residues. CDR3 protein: CASSSPSRTGADNEQFF. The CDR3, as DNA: TGTGCCAGCAGCTCGCCGAGTCGGACAGGAGCGGACAATGAGCAGTTCTTC.

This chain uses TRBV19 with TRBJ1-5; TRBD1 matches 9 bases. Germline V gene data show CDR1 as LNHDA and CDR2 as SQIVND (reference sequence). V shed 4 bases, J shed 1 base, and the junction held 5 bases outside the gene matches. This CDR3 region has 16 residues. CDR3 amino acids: CASSKGTGRSNQPQHF. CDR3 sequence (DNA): TGTGCCAGTAGTAAAGGGACAGGGCGGAGCAATCAGCCCCAGCATTTT.

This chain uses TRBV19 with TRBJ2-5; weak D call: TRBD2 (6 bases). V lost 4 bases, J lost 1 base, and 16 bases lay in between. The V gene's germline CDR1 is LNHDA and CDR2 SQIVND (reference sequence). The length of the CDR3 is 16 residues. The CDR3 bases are TGTGCCAGTAGTACGGGGACTCGTCGGGGCCAAGAGACCCAGTACTTC. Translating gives CASSTGTRRGQETQYF.

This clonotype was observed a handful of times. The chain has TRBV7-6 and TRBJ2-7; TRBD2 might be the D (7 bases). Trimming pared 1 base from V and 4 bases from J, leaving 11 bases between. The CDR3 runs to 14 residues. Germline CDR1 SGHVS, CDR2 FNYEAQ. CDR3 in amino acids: CASSLVGGVYEQYF. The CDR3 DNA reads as TGTGCCAGCAGCTTAGTAGGGGGGGTTTACGAGCAGTACTTC.

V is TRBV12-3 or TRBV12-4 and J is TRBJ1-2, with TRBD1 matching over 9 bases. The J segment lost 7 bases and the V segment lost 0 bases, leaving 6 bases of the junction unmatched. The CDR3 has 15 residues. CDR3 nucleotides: TGTGCCAGCAGTTTAGCGGAGACAGGGGGAGGTGGCTACACCTTC. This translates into CASSLAETGGGGYTF.

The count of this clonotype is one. Here the CDR3 DNA reads TGCAGTGCTAGATCAACCCAGGGGGCCAATCAGCCCCAGCATTTT. Its translation is CSARSTQGANQPQHF. V and J are TRBV20-1 and TRBJ1-5, with 8 bases matching TRBD1. The CDR3 consists of 15 residues. CDR1 and CDR2 from the germline V gene are DFQATT and SNEGSKA (reference sequence). V lost 2 bases and J lost 3; bases outside the gene matches: 6.

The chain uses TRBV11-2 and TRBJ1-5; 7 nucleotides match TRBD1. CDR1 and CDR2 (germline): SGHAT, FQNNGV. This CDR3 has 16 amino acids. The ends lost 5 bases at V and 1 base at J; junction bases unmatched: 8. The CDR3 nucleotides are TGTGCCAGCAGCCCCGGGGCAGGGGGAAGCAATCAGCCCCAGCATTTT. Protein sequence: CASSPGAGGSNQPQHF.

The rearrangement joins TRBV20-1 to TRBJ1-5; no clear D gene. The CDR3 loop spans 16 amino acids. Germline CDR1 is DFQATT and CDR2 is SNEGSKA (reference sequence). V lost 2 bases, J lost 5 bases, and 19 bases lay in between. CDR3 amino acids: CSARSRRASQHQPQHF. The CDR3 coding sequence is TGCAGTGCTAGATCCCGCCGGGCGTCACAACATCAGCCCCAGCATTTT.

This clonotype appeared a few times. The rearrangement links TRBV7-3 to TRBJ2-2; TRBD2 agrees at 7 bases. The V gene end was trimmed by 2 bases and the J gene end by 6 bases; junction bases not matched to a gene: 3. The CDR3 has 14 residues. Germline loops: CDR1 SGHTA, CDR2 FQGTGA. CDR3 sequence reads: CASSLLSGAGELFF. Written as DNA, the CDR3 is TGTGCCAGCAGCTTATTGAGCGGGGCCGGGGAGCTGTTTTTT.

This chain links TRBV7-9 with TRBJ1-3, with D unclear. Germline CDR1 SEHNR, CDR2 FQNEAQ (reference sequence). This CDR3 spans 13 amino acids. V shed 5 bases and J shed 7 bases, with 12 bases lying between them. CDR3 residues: CASSAPVLNTIYF. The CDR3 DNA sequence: TGTGCCAGCAGCGCCCCCGTGTTGAACACCATATATTTT.

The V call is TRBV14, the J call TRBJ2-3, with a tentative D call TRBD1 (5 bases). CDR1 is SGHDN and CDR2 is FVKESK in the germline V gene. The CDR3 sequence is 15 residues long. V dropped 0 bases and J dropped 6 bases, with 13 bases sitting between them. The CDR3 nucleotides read TGTGCCAGCAGCCAAGAATCGGCAGGGTGGGATACGCAGTATTTT. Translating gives CASSQESAGWDTQYF. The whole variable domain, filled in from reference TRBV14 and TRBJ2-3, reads EAGVTQFPSHSVIEKGQTVTLRCDPISGHDNLYWYRRVMGKEIKFLLHFVKESKQDESGMPNNRFLAERTGGTYSTLKVQPAELEDSGVYFCASSQESAGWDTQYFGPGTRLTVL.